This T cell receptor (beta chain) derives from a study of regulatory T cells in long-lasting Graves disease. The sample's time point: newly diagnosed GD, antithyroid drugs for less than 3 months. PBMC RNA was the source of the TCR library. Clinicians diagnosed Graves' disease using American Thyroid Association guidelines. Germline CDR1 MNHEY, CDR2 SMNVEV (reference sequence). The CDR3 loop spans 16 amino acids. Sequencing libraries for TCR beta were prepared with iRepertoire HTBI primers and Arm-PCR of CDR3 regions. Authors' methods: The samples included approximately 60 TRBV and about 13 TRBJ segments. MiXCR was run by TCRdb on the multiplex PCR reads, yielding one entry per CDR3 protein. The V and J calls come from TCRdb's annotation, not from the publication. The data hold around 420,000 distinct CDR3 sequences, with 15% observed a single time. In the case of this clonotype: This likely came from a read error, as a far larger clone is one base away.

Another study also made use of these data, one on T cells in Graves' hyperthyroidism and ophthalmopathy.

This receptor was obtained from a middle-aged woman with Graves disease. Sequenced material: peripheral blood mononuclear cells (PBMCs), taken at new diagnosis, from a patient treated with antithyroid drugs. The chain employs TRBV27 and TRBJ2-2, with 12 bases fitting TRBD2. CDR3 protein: CASSRTSGKYTGELLF. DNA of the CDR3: TGTGCCAGCAGTAGGACTAGCGGGAAGTACACCGGGGAGCTGTTGTTT.